The 5 T cell receptor beta chains in this list originate from one sample, sequenced in a study of T cell repertoires in cytomegalovirus infection (dated by TCRdb to between 2018 and 2021). Sequencing used an Illumina HiSeq 1500. TCRdb handled the public reads itself, with Q25 trimming in fastp and clone calling in MiXCR, and kept productive beta chains. Rows with one shared CDR3 protein collapse into an entry with the most common genes and DNA. Recorded for this sample are around 58,000 distinct CDR3 sequences; over 20% of them occurred a single time. The leading ten clones occupy 65% to 85% of the sample. Their recognized antigens are unknown. The sample's treatment or condition label, decoded: in vitro stimulation with specific CMV peptide epitopes to enrich CMV-specific T cells. This specimen consisted of CD8+ T cells from cultured PBMCs, obtained from culture after CMV antigen stimulation. The receptor source for this set is a human donor in good health (CMV status not recorded). Some clones in this sample may be carry-over from other donors' samples.

The CDR3, as DNA: TGTGCCAGCAGCCCTTCGCACCTAATAACCAATGAAAAACTGTTTTTT. Translated: CASSPSHLITNEKLFF. The genes are TRBV7-6 and TRBJ1-4, with D unresolved. The CDR3 is 16 residues long. The germline V gene has CDR1 SGHVS and CDR2 FNYEAQ. The V and J ends lost 5 bases and 5 bases respectively, with 18 bases between them.

This clonotype was recorded a few times. The chain couples TRBV6-2 or TRBV6-3 to TRBJ1-2; D not resolved. V shed 2 bases and J shed 8 bases, with 15 bases lying between them. This CDR3 region has 14 residues. Germline loops: CDR1 MNHEY, CDR2 SVGEGT. The CDR3 loop reads CASSYREKVIGYTF. The DNA for the CDR3 is TGTGCCAGCAGTTACCGGGAAAAAGTGATCGGCTACACCTTC.

This clonotype was recorded many times. V usage is TRBV7-8 and J usage is TRBJ2-1, with TRBD1 matching over 7 bases. This CDR3 is built from 15 residues. Germline lookup yields CDR1 SGHVS and CDR2 FQNEAQ. The ends lost 5 bases at V and 8 bases at J; junction bases unmatched: 12. DNA for the CDR3: TGTGCCAGCAGCCCGCCCGGACAGGTTGGGGATGAGCAGTTCTTC. Protein sequence: CASSPPGQVGDEQFF.

The V and J genes are TRBV6-1 and TRBJ1-3, with D unclear. V lost 5 bases and J lost 0, with 5 bases in between. The CDR3 totals 13 residues. Per the germline V gene, CDR1 is MNHNS and CDR2 is SASEGT. Written as DNA, the CDR3 is TGTGCCAGCAGTCCTCCCTCTGGAAACACCATATATTTT. This translates into CASSPPSGNTIYF.

This clonotype was counted only a few times. The V call is TRBV7-7, the J call TRBJ1-1; D call uncertain. The length of the CDR3 is 13 residues. Trimming removed 1 base from V and 0 bases from J, with 3 bases in between. The V gene's germline CDR1 is SSHAT and CDR2 FNYEAQ (reference sequence). This CDR3 is CASSLEMNTEAFF. Here the CDR3 DNA reads TGTGCCAGCAGCTTAGAAATGAACACTGAAGCTTTCTTT.